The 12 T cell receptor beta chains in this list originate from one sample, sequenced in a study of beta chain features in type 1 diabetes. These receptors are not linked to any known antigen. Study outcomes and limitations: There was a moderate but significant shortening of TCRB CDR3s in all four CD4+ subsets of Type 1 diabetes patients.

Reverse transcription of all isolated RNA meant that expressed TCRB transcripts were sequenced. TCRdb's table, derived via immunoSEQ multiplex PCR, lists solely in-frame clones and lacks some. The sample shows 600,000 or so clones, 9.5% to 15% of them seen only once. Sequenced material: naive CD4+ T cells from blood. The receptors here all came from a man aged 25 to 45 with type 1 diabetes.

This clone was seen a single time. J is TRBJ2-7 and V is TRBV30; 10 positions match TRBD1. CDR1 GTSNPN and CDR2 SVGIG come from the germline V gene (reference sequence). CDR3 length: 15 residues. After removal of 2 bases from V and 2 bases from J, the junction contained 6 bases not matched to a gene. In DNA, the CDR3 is TGTGCCTGGAGTCCTCCCGGGACAGGGGCCTACGAGCAGTACTTC. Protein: CAWSPPGTGAYEQYF. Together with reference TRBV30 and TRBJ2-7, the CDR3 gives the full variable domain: SQTIHQWPATLVQPVGSPLSLECTVEGTSNPNLYWYRQAAGRGLQLLFYSVGIGQISSEVPQNLSASRPQDRQFILSSKKLLLSDSGFYLCAWSPPGTGAYEQYFGPGTRLTVT.

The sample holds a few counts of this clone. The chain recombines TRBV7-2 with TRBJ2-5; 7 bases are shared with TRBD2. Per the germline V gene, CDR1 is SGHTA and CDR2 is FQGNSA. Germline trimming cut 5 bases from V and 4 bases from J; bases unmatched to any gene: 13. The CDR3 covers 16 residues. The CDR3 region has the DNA TGTGCCAGCAGCAGCCGCGGGGGACCCATTAGAGAGACCCAGTACTTC. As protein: CASSSRGGPIRETQYF.

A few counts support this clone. The CDR3 sequence: CASSQGTVLNQPQHF. In nucleotides, the CDR3 is TGTGCCAGCAGCCAAGGGACAGTCCTCAATCAGCCCCAGCATTTT. This sequence joins TRBV7-9 and TRBJ1-5; the match to TRBD1 covers 7 bases. The CDR3 consists of 15 residues. Germline loops: CDR1 SEHNR, CDR2 FQNEAQ (reference sequence). The ends lost 5 bases at V and 3 bases at J; junction bases unmatched: 7.

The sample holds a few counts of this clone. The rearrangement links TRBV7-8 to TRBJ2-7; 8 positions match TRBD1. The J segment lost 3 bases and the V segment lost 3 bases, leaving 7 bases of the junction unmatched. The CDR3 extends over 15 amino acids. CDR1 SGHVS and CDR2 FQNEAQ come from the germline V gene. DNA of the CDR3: TGTGCCAGCAGCTTTAACCGGGACAGGATCTACGAGCAGTACTTC. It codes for CASSFNRDRIYEQYF.

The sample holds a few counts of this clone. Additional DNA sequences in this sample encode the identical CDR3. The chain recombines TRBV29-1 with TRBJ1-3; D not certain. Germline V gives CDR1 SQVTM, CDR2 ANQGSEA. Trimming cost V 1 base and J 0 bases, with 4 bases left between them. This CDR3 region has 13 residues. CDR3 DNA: TGCAGCGTTGAAGTAAGCTCTGGAAACACCATATATTTT. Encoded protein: CSVEVSSGNTIYF.

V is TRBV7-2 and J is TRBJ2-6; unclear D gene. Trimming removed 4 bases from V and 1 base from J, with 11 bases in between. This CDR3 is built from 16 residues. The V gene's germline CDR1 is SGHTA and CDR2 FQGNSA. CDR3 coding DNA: TGTGCCAGCAGCTCCAGCTTGCAATCTGGGGCCAACGTCCTGACTTTC. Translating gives CASSSSLQSGANVLTF. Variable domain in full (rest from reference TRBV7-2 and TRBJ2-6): GAGVSQSPSNKVTEKGKDVELRCDPISGHTALYWYRQSLGQGLEFLIYFQGNSAPDKSGLPSDRFSAERTGGSVSTLTIQRTQQEDSAVYLCASSSSLQSGANVLTFGAGSRLTVL.

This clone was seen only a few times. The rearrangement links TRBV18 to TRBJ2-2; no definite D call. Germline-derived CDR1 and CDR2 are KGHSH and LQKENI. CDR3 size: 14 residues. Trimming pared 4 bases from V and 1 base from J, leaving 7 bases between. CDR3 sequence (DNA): TGTGCCAGCTCACGTAGGGAGAACACCGGGGAGCTGTTTTTT. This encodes CASSRRENTGELFF. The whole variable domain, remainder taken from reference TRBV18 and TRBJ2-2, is NAGVMQNPRHLVRRRGQEARLRCSPMKGHSHVYWYRQLPEEGLKFMVYLQKENIIDESGMPKERFSAEFPKEGPSILRIQQVVRGDSAAYFCASSRRENTGELFFGEGSRLTVL.

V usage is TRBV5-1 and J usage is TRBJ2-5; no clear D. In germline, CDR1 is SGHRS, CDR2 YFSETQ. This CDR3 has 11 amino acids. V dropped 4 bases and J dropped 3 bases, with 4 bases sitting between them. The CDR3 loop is CASSIEETQYF. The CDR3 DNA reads TGCGCCAGCAGCATTGAAGAGACCCAGTACTTC.

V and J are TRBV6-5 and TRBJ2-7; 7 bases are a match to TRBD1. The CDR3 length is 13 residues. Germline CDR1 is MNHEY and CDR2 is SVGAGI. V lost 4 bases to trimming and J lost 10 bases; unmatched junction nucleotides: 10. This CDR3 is CASSSGTARDQYF. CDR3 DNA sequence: TGTGCCAGCAGTTCAGGGACAGCACGGGATCAGTACTTC.

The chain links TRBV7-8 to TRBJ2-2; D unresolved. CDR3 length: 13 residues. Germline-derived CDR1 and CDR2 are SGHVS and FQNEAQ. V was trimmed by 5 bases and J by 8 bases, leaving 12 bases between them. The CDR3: CASSPRFGGELFF. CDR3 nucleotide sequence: TGTGCCAGCAGCCCCCGCTTTGGGGGGGAGCTGTTTTTT.

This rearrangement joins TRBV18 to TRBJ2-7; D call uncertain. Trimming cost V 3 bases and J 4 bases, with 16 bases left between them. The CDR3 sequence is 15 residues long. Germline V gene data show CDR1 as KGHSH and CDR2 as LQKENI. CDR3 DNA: TGTGCCAGCTCACCGACTGCAGCCAGCACTTACGAGCAGTACTTC. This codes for CASSPTAASTYEQYF.

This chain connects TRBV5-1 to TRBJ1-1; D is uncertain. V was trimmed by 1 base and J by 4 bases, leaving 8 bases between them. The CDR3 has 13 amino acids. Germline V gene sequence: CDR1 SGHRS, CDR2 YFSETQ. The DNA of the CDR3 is TGCGCCAGCAGCTTGACCAAGGCCACTGAAGCTTTCTTT. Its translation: CASSLTKATEAFF. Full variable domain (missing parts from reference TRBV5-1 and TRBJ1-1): KAGVTQTPRYLIKTRGQQVTLSCSPISGHRSVSWYQQTPGQGLQFLFEYFSETQRNKGNFPGRFSGRQFSNSRSEMNVSTLELGDSALYLCASSLTKATEAFFGQGTRLTVV.